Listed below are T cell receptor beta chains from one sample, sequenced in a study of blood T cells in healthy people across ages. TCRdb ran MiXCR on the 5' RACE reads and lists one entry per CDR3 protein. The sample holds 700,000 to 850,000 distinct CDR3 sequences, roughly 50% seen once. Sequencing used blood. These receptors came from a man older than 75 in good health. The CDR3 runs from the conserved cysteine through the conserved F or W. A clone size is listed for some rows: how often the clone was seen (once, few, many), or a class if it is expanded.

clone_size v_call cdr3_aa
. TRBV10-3 CAIRPAGVPSYEQYF
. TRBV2 CASKQKGEAYGYTF
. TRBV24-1 CATSDLWQGAGPDGYTF
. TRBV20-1 CSASRGRTYNEQYF
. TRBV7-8 CASSPRQGTPGNEQYF
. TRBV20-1 CSARTSFSPDTQYF
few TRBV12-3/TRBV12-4 CASSYNEKLFF
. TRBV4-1 CASSKSGTGIYEQYF
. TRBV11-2 CASSLRSYRYAYF
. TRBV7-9 CASSLPDRNYGYTF
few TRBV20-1 CSARDRVAGANVLTF
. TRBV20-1 CSTRVVLAGERGYTF
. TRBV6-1 CASSDSGENIQYF
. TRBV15 CATSRNSGPYEQYF
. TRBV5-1 CASSLGGAEVLSTEAFF
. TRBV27 CASAPWGDTKNIQYF
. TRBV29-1 CSATGFGQPQHF
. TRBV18 CASSPLTSEQYF
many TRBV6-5 CASRRGYEQYF
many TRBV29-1 CSARRTNEKLFF
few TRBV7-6 CASSLGPVAETQYF
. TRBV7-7 CASSLAGGNAQETQFF
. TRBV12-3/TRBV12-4 CASSRDGFYEQYF
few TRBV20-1 CSASPGGPGANVLTF
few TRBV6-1 CASSEMDRSSYEQYF
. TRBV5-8 CASSLQDRAARGYTF
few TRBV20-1 CSAQGTGVGKNIQYF
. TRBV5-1 CASSIGTGGYYGYTF
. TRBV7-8 CASSLTREVKNIQYF
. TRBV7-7 CASSLAGQGKTQYF
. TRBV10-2 CASTIDGFNQPQHF
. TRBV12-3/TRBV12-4 CASSLVSFHEQYF
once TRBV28 CASSPIAGARIETQYF
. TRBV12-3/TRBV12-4 CASSLLGSGEAFF
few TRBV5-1 CASSTGLAEITDTQYF
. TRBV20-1 CSARDRASGRAGYTDTQYF
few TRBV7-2 CASSPSVAREQFF
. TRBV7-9 CASRDLPRTGGNEQFF
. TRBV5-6 CASSLGGAGVSSYNEQFF
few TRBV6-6 CASSYGLASNEQYF
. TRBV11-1 CASSLVTSRLQETQYF
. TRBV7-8 CASRSLASGFTGPEQYF
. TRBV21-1 CASSKRGGEQYF
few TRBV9 CASSVRPPTDTQYF
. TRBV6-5 CASSPGTFVLGAFF
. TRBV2 CASSDGAGGAETQYF
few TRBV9 CASSVGGEGTEAFF
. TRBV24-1 CATSDLSSGSPSVGTQYF
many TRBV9 CASSPGEETQYF
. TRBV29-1 CSVGTGVATEAFF
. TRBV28 CASSLVIPGYGYTF
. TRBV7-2 CASMRGGSSGEQYF
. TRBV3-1 CASSPGQGPRDAYF
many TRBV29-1 CSTRGQTNYGYTF
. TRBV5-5 CASSSAGACEQFF
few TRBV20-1 CSASGAKHRYAYF
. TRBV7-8 CASSFLASAYEQFF
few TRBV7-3 CASKGDPSSYEQYF
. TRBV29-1 CSVDGAPGLAGGGSYNEQYF